A single sample is the source of the 14 T cell receptor beta chains below, sequenced in a study of blood T cells in healthy people across ages. Alongside a J-beta primer mix, a sample-barcoded 5' primer served in a second PCR lasting roughly 6 to 11 cycles. MiXCR, applied by TCRdb to the 5' RACE reads, yields one record per CDR3 protein. The data contain hundreds of thousands of distinct CDR3 sequences, more than 50% of them singletons. The sample consisted of blood. These receptors originate from a man in his forties or fifties in good health.

The chain links TRBV29-1 to TRBJ2-1; 7 bases agree with TRBD2. There are 18 residues in the CDR3. After removal of 3 bases from V and 3 bases from J, the junction contained 17 bases not matched to a gene. CDR1 SQVTM and CDR2 ANQGSEA come from the germline V gene. Written as DNA, the CDR3 is TGCAGCGTTGACTTCCTTGCGGGAGCGGTCGACTACTACAATGAGCAGTTCTTC. It specifies CSVDFLAGAVDYYNEQFF.

The gene calls are TRBV2 and TRBJ2-7; tentative D call: TRBD1 (6 bases). Trimming shortened V by 7 bases and J by 2 bases, and 9 bases separated the two germline ends. This CDR3 is built from 12 residues. Looked up from germline, CDR1 is SNHLY and CDR2 is FYNNEI. DNA of the CDR3: TGTGCCAGCACTGGACAGACCTACGAGCAGTACTTC. Its translation: CASTGQTYEQYF.

The chain links TRBV20-1 to TRBJ1-4; maybe TRBD1 (5 bases). This CDR3 contains 14 residues. Germline V gene sequence: CDR1 DFQATT, CDR2 SNEGSKA (reference sequence). Trimming left V 5 bases short and J 0 bases short, with 10 bases between. CDR3 loop: CSALQGATNEKLFF. CDR3 bases: TGCAGTGCTCTTCAGGGTGCAACTAATGAAAAACTGTTTTTT.

This clonotype showed up just once. The genes are TRBV24-1 and TRBJ2-3; 7 positions agree with TRBD1. V lost 3 bases to trimming and J lost 1 base; unmatched junction nucleotides: 3. CDR3 length equals 15 residues. Germline V gene sequence: CDR1 KGHDR, CDR2 SFDVKD. The CDR3 region has the DNA TGTGCCACCAGTGATCAAGGACAGGGCACAGATACGCAGTATTTT. This codes for CATSDQGQGTDTQYF.

V usage is TRBV9 and J usage is TRBJ2-5; D gene unclear. Germline V gene data show CDR1 as SGDLS and CDR2 as YYNGEE. This CDR3 region has 14 residues. V was shortened by 0 bases and J by 1 base, with 7 bases between the two germline ends. The CDR3 DNA is TGTGCCAGCAGCGTAGTGGGCAGCCAAGAGACCCAGTACTTC. As protein: CASSVVGSQETQYF.

This clonotype has a handful of counts. The chain carries TRBV12-3 or TRBV12-4 and TRBJ2-7, with TRBD1 matching over 11 bases. The CDR3 runs to 16 residues. The junction had 9 bases not matched to a gene; V was cut back by 5 bases and J by 3 bases. This CDR3 reads CASSPRGTGGYYEQYF. CDR3 coding DNA: TGTGCCAGCAGTCCCCGTGGGACAGGGGGATACTACGAGCAGTACTTC.

The J gene is TRBJ2-7, the V gene TRBV12-3 or TRBV12-4; 8 nucleotides agree with TRBD2. J lost 4 bases, V lost 0 bases, and 5 bases had no gene match. There are 15 residues in the CDR3. The CDR3 spells CASSLAGPSGYEQYF. Written as DNA, the CDR3 is TGTGCCAGCAGTTTAGCGGGCCCTAGCGGGTACGAGCAGTACTTC.

A few counts support this clonotype. The CDR3, as DNA: TGCGCCAGCAGCCCCGGGACTAGCGGGAGTGAGACCCAGTACTTC. Translated: CASSPGTSGSETQYF. The chain has TRBV5-1 and TRBJ2-7; 14 bases align to TRBD2. The J call could be wrong; TRBJ2-5 is a better fit for the DNA end. Germline V CDR1 and CDR2: SGHRS, YFSETQ. The CDR3 totals 15 residues.

This chain joins TRBV28 and TRBJ2-7, with D possibly matching TRBD1 (6 bases). V shed 3 bases and J shed 0 bases, with 12 bases lying between them. The germline gives CDR1 MDHEN, CDR2 SYDVKM. The CDR3 runs 15 residues. DNA for the CDR3: TGTGCCAGCAGTTTCAGGGGCCCCTACTCCTACGAGCAGTACTTC. This sequence encodes CASSFRGPYSYEQYF.

This clonotype showed up just once. An end of the junction differs from the germline gene, which may be a read error. The rearrangement joins TRBV27 to TRBJ2-2, with 7 bases identical to TRBD2. Germline V lookup: CDR1 MNHEY, CDR2 SMNVEV (reference sequence). There are 17 residues in the CDR3. This CDR3 reads CPSLSGLVGENTGELFF. The CDR3 DNA reads as TGTCCCAGCTTAAGTGGACTAGTTGGGGAGAACACCGGGGAGCTGTTTTTT.

This sequence joins TRBV12-3 or TRBV12-4 and TRBJ2-1; D perhaps matches TRBD1 (5 bases). The CDR3 is 14 amino acids. The germline V and J ends were trimmed by 3 bases and 9 bases, with 15 bases remaining between them. CDR3 residues: CASSLGQGRSEQFF. In DNA, the CDR3 is TGTGCCAGCAGTTTGGGGCAGGGCCGTAGTGAGCAGTTCTTC.

The V gene is TRBV15, the J gene TRBJ2-1, with 11 bases lining up with TRBD1. V gave up 8 bases and J gave up 6 bases; unmatched junction bases: 0. The CDR3 spans 12 residues. Per germline, CDR1 LNHNV and CDR2 YYDKDF (reference sequence). The CDR3 spells CATGTGGNEQFF. CDR3 DNA sequence: TGTGCCACCGGGACAGGGGGCAATGAGCAGTTCTTC.

This clonotype turned up a few times. The chain recombines TRBV29-1 with TRBJ2-1, with D possibly being TRBD1 (6 bases). This CDR3 region has 12 residues. CDR1 SQVTM and CDR2 ANQGSEA come from the germline V gene. Deletions cut 3 bases from V and 9 bases from J, with 12 bases between. In DNA form, the CDR3 reads TGCAGCGTTGAGACAGGATCAATTGAGCAGTTCTTC. It specifies CSVETGSIEQFF.

This chain joins TRBV20-1 and TRBJ2-3; D not certain. The V gene lost 8 bases and the J gene lost 2 bases, with 14 bases spanning the gap. CDR3 size: 13 residues. CDR1 and CDR2 from the germline V gene are DFQATT and SNEGSKA (reference sequence). This chain's CDR3 is CSRVLAATDTQYF. The DNA for the CDR3 is TGCAGTAGGGTCCTCGCAGCCACAGATACGCAGTATTTT.